These T cell receptor beta chains were read from a single sample in a study of blood T cell repertoires in COVID-19. The repertoire was sequenced with immunoSEQ multiplex PCR; TCRdb's copy has only in-frame clones and lacks some. The sample shows fewer than 200,000 clones, roughly four fifths of them seen only once. Sequencing was carried out using peripheral blood. All receptors derive from a man aged 35 to 55 who had recovered from COVID-19. CDR3s leave out the opening cysteine and the closing phenylalanine or tryptophan. D genes are given only for firm matches. Clone size is shown for a subset of rows, as once, few, many or a class of expanded clone.

J: TRBJ2-3
length: 9
size: -
V: TRBV5-1
D: -
CDR3: ASSQGLTQY

J: TRBJ1-2
length: 14
size: -
V: TRBV27
D: TRBD1
CDR3: ASSFGGQGTNYGYT

J: TRBJ2-2
length: 14
size: once
V: TRBV6-2/TRBV6-3
D: TRBD1
CDR3: ASSPVGQGNTGELF

J: TRBJ1-1
length: 13
size: -
V: TRBV19
D: TRBD1
CDR3: ASSPWDRVNTEAF

J: TRBJ1-5
length: 15
size: -
V: TRBV7-8
D: -
CDR3: ASSFRPGTRDNQPQH

J: TRBJ1-2
length: 9
size: few
V: TRBV11-2
D: -
CDR3: ASSFRQGYT

J: TRBJ1-1
length: 11
size: once
V: TRBV6-2/TRBV6-3
D: -
CDR3: ASSADRNTEAF

J: TRBJ2-7
length: 13
size: -
V: TRBV11-2
D: TRBD2
CDR3: ASSPTVGGAYEQY

J: TRBJ2-7
length: 14
size: -
V: TRBV5-1
D: TRBD2
CDR3: ASSLGLAGGTYEQY

J: TRBJ2-1
length: 12
size: -
V: TRBV19
D: TRBD1
CDR3: ASSRDRGLNEQF

J: TRBJ1-1
length: 12
size: once
V: TRBV27
D: TRBD1
CDR3: ASSLRGPFTEAF

J: TRBJ1-5
length: 20
size: -
V: TRBV3-1/TRBV3-2
D: -
CDR3: ASSQGQMAAEAPKYSNQPQH

J: TRBJ2-5
length: 12
size: -
V: TRBV6-5
D: -
CDR3: ASSYIGVGETQY

J: TRBJ2-5
length: 13
size: -
V: TRBV7-2
D: TRBD2
CDR3: ASSLSLAGGETQY

J: TRBJ2-3
length: 13
size: -
V: TRBV10-3
D: -
CDR3: AISVGGGSTDTQY

J: TRBJ2-3
length: 11
size: few
V: TRBV29-1
D: TRBD2
CDR3: SVEASGADTQY

J: TRBJ1-5
length: 12
size: -
V: TRBV6-2/TRBV6-3
D: -
CDR3: ASSVTGTNQPQH

J: TRBJ2-1
length: 17
size: -
V: TRBV4-2
D: TRBD2
CDR3: ASSPLAGGRRSSYNEQF

J: TRBJ2-1
length: 14
size: -
V: TRBV4-2
D: TRBD2
CDR3: ASSQSETSGDNEQF

J: TRBJ1-2
length: 13
size: few
V: TRBV30
D: TRBD1
CDR3: AWGVYRQGDYGYT

J: TRBJ2-1
length: 12
size: -
V: TRBV6-2/TRBV6-3
D: -
CDR3: ASSYRRQSHEQF

J: TRBJ1-1
length: 11
size: -
V: TRBV19
D: -
CDR3: ASTMTVNTEAF

J: TRBJ1-1
length: 10
size: -
V: TRBV30
D: -
CDR3: AWKATEFEAF

J: TRBJ2-3
length: 11
size: -
V: TRBV5-4
D: -
CDR3: ASSLGATDTQY

J: TRBJ2-3
length: 12
size: -
V: TRBV10-3
D: -
CDR3: AISQGLSTDTQY

J: TRBJ2-7
length: 9
size: once
V: TRBV29-1
D: -
CDR3: SVQTGIEQY

J: TRBJ1-5
length: 11
size: few
V: TRBV7-9
D: TRBD1
CDR3: ASSRQGIEPQH

J: TRBJ2-7
length: 13
size: -
V: TRBV19
D: TRBD1
CDR3: ASSFLPGQGYEQY

J: TRBJ2-1
length: 11
size: -
V: TRBV15
D: -
CDR3: ATSRDRANEQF

J: TRBJ2-7
length: 11
size: -
V: TRBV19
D: -
CDR3: ASSPTFLYEQY

J: TRBJ1-4
length: 12
size: -
V: TRBV19
D: -
CDR3: ASMSGGTNEKLF

J: TRBJ1-4
length: 13
size: -
V: TRBV5-6
D: -
CDR3: ASSLGTGPNEKLF

J: TRBJ1-6
length: 12
size: few
V: TRBV3-1/TRBV3-2
D: -
CDR3: ASSPSTGNSPLH

J: TRBJ2-3
length: 11
size: once
V: TRBV9
D: TRBD1
CDR3: ARRPGQGGTQY

J: TRBJ2-3
length: 10
size: -
V: TRBV5-1
D: -
CDR3: ASSLRDDTQY

J: TRBJ2-5
length: 11
size: -
V: TRBV11-3
D: -
CDR3: ASSLLAQETQY

J: TRBJ2-3
length: 15
size: -
V: TRBV5-4
D: TRBD2
CDR3: ASSLGSGRRTWDTQY

J: TRBJ2-6
length: 15
size: -
V: TRBV4-3
D: TRBD1
CDR3: ASSRGQAISGANVLT

J: TRBJ2-3
length: 12
size: -
V: TRBV5-1
D: -
CDR3: ASSGGDSTDTQY

J: TRBJ1-2
length: 10
size: -
V: TRBV30
D: TRBD1
CDR3: ACTKQGVGYT

J: TRBJ1-2
length: 10
size: -
V: TRBV5-4
D: TRBD1
CDR3: ASSSSGGGYT